This T cell receptor beta chain was captured by sequencing in a study of metastatic and nonmetastatic thyroid tumors. For the study at large: The comparison covered peripheral blood and tumor or nodule tissue in malignant and benign thyroid patients.

In the original analysis: A classifier of distant metastasis in papillary thyroid cancer was built from CDR3 differences (across clinicopathological groups). From the PCR reads, TCRdb re-called clones with MiXCR. It is TCRdb's table, rather than the study itself, that gives the V and J calls and clone size. The table shows some 14,000 clones, with 32% occurring only once. This CDR3 has 13 residues. The ends lost 10 bases at V and 2 bases at J; junction bases unmatched: 6. The germline CDR1 and CDR2 sequences are LNHDA and SQIVND (reference sequence). The entire patient cohort was treatment-naive prior to thyroid surgery. This clone was detected a few times.

The sequencing sample was made of tumor tissue. This TCR was sampled from a female donor with papillary thyroid cancer or a benign thyroid nodule (not recorded which). Some clones in this sample may be carry-over from other donors' samples. V and J are TRBV19 and TRBJ1-2, with TRBD1 identical over 8 bases. This CDR3 reads CATQTGANYGYTF. In DNA, the CDR3 is TGTGCCACCCAGACAGGGGCGAACTATGGCTACACCTTC.